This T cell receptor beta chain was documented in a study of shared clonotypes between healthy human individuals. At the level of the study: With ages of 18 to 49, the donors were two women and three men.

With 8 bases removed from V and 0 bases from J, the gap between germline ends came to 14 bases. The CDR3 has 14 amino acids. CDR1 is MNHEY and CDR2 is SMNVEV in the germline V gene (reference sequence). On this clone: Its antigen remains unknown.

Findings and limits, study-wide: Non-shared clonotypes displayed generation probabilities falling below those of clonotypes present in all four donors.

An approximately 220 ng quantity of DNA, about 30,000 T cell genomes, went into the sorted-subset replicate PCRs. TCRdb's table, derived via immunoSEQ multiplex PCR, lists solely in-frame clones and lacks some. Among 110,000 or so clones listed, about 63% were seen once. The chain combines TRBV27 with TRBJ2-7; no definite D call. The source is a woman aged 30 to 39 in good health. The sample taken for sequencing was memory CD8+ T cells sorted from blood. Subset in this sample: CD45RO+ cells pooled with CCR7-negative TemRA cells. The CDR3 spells CASGPSGNSYEQYF. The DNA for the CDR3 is TGTGCCAGCGGCCCTTCGGGCAACTCCTACGAGCAGTACTTC.